This T cell receptor beta chain was sequenced in a study of glioma-infiltrating T cells after dendritic cell vaccination. The overall study: Autologous tumor lysate was loaded overnight onto monocyte-derived dendritic cells grown seven days with IL-4 and GM-CSF.

CDR1 and CDR2 from the germline V gene are SGHRS and YFSETQ. The CDR3 runs to 15 residues. With V trimmed by 4 bases and J by 4 bases, 5 bases remained unmatched. TCRB CDR3 was amplified from 2 ug genomic DNA or less. Clones were read by immunoSEQ multiplex PCR, and TCRdb kept only the in-frame ones, dropping some. Of around 10,000 clones listed, roughly four fifths are singletons. Described time point: after dendritic cell vaccination, including at tumor progression/relapse. Fresh-frozen tumor tissue and more than two years of survival data were available for all. Before vaccination, two weeks after the third vaccination, and at progression, PBMC were collected.

Sequenced here: blood, sampled after dendritic cell vaccination. The chain uses TRBV5-1 and TRBJ1-6; 7 bases agree with TRBD1. The sequence came from a human donor with glioblastoma. The CDR3 protein is CASSNGTAYNSPLHF. CDR3 bases: TGCGCCAGCAGCAACGGGACAGCTTATAATTCACCCCTCCACTTT.